The entry below gives a single T cell receptor beta chain sequence along with its context. Its antigen remains unidentified. The record originates from a study of PD-L1 blockade in urothelial cancer. Study-level background: Each patient had 0 to 3 earlier chemotherapy regimens. T cell content in blood samples showed a median of 141,255. Samples came from 3 weeks, at the second dose, and 6 weeks into treatment.

The study's findings and limits: Having blood TCR clonality under the median before treatment predicted better survival.

The method was immunoSEQ multiplex PCR; TCRdb's version includes in-frame clones alone and lacks a portion of them. The sample has tens of thousands of clones; 80% to 90% are singletons. The germline V gene encodes CDR1 SGDLS and CDR2 YYNGEE. Germline trimming cut 4 bases from V and 8 bases from J; bases unmatched to any gene: 11. The CDR3 spans 16 residues. The rearrangement links TRBV9 to TRBJ1-4, with 10 bases lining up with TRBD1. This TCR was sampled from a man aged 50 to 59 with urothelial cancer. This sample comprised PBMCs, obtained around atezolizumab (anti-PD-L1) treatment. CDR3 protein: CASSLGTGVVGEKLFF. The DNA of the CDR3 is TGTGCCAGCAGCCTTGGGACAGGGGTCGTTGGGGAAAAACTGTTTTTT.